The 2 T cell receptor beta chains reported below all come from one sample, sequenced in a study of shared T cell receptors in the human thymus. Produced via immunoSEQ multiplex PCR; TCRdb's table is partial and in-frame only. The sample consists of approximately 730,000 clones, over 75% of them appearing once. The same data also went into a second study, on human thymus T cells.

The sequenced sample consisted of thymocytes. The receptors here all came from a girl under three years old with a congenital heart defect.

This clone was seen only once. The V gene is TRBV6-5, the J gene TRBJ1-1, with 7 nucleotides matching TRBD1. Germline V gene lookup returns CDR1 MNHEY and CDR2 SVGAGI. V trimming: 6 bases; J trimming: 4 bases; junction bases outside the gene matches: 8. This CDR3 contains 14 residues. CDR3 DNA: TGTGCCAGCAGGGAACAGGGGTTGAGCACTGAAGCTTTCTTT. Translating gives CASREQGLSTEAFF.

V is TRBV27 and J is TRBJ2-7, with 9 bases fitting TRBD2. The junction had 4 bases not matched to a gene; V was cut back by 3 bases and J by 4 bases. Germline V lookup: CDR1 MNHEY, CDR2 SMNVEV (reference sequence). The CDR3 has 14 residues. CDR3 sequence reads: CASSLGLAEYEQYF. The CDR3 DNA follows: TGTGCCAGCAGTTTGGGACTAGCAGAATACGAGCAGTACTTC.